This is a list of T cell receptor beta chains from one sample in a study of response to subunit inactivated influenza vaccine. TCRdb re-analysed the RT-PCR reads in MiXCR, keeping a single row per CDR3 protein. The sample lists more than 700,000 distinct CDR3 sequences, 21% occurring once. Sample: PBMCs from blood, taken about 5 days after vaccination. These receptors were obtained from a middle-aged man who received an inactivated influenza vaccine. CDR3s include the opening cysteine and the closing phenylalanine or tryptophan. Fields, in order: D gene, J gene, V gene, clone size, CDR3 DNA, CDR3 protein. D genes are given only for firm matches. Expanded clones get a size class; other rows say once, few or many, or leave the size out.

D: NA; J: TRBJ2-7; V: TRBV29-1; size: NA; DNA: TGCAGCGTTGAAGATCGAGGCGGCGGGAAAGCCTACGAGCAGTACTTC; CDR3: CSVEDRGGGKAYEQYF
D: NA; J: TRBJ1-2; V: TRBV6-4; size: few; DNA: TGTGCCAGCAGTGACGGGGTGTCCGGCTACACCTTC; CDR3: CASSDGVSGYTF
D: TRBD2; J: TRBJ2-1; V: TRBV7-2; size: many; DNA: TGTGCCAGCAGCTTGTCCACTAGCGGGTACAATGAGCAGTTCTTC; CDR3: CASSLSTSGYNEQFF
D: NA; J: TRBJ2-3; V: TRBV5-1; size: few; DNA: TGCGCCAGCAGCTTGGTACGCGGGGGCGGCACAGATACGCAGTATTTT; CDR3: CASSLVRGGGTDTQYF
D: TRBD1; J: TRBJ2-2; V: TRBV5-1; size: few; DNA: TGCGCCAGCAGCCCGGGGACAGGGTTCAACACCGGGGAGCTGTTTTTT; CDR3: CASSPGTGFNTGELFF
D: TRBD2; J: TRBJ2-1; V: TRBV18; size: many; DNA: TGTGCCAGCTCAACTCTGACCGGGCTAGCGGGGGCCCACTACTCAGGGGCTTCCTACAATGAGCAGTTCTTC; CDR3: CASSTLTGLAGAHYSGASYNEQFF
D: NA; J: TRBJ2-3; V: TRBV27; size: once; DNA: TGTGCCAGCAGGCAAAACTCAGGGGTGTCGGCAGATACGCAGTATTTT; CDR3: CASRQNSGVSADTQYF
D: TRBD1; J: TRBJ1-2; V: TRBV20-1; size: few; DNA: TGCAGTGCTAGAGGTCAACGGGACAGCCAACTAAATAACTATGGCTACACCTTC; CDR3: CSARGQRDSQLNNYGYTF
D: TRBD1; J: TRBJ1-2; V: TRBV5-6; size: NA; DNA: TGTGCCAGCAGCATCTACAGGGGGCATAGCTATGGCTACACCTTC; CDR3: CASSIYRGHSYGYTF
D: NA; J: TRBJ1-6; V: TRBV27; size: few; DNA: TGTGCCAGCAGTCTAAAGGGTAGGGATTCACCCCTCCACTTT; CDR3: CASSLKGRDSPLHF
D: NA; J: TRBJ2-7; V: TRBV7-9; size: few; DNA: TGTGCCACCGGCCTGAGCTCCTACGAGCAGTACTTC; CDR3: CATGLSSYEQYF
D: NA; J: TRBJ1-2; V: TRBV24-1; size: NA; DNA: TGTGCCACCAGTGATACCACAGGAGATAACTATGGCTACACCTTC; CDR3: CATSDTTGDNYGYTF
D: NA; J: TRBJ1-4; V: TRBV5-1; size: NA; DNA: TGCGCCAGCAGCTTTTGGGGGCAAGGTGAAAAACTGTTTTTT; CDR3: CASSFWGQGEKLFF
D: NA; J: TRBJ2-3; V: TRBV7-2; size: NA; DNA: TGTGCCAGCAGCTTCAGATGGCGGGATACGCAGTATTTT; CDR3: CASSFRWRDTQYF
D: NA; J: TRBJ2-7; V: TRBV18; size: NA; DNA: TGTGCCAGCTCACCACAGGGGGTGGAGGAGCAGTACTTC; CDR3: CASSPQGVEEQYF